One and the same sample provided the 7 T cell receptor beta chains below, sequenced in a study of shared clonotypes between healthy human individuals. The data were produced by immunoSEQ multiplex PCR, yet TCRdb's version contains in-frame clones alone and is incomplete. Of about 2.4 million clones in the sample, under 95% were seen once. The sequencing sample was made of naive CD4+ T cells from PBMCs. The subset denotes: CD45RA+ positively selected. The receptors were sampled from a man aged 18-30 years in good health. Some clones in this sample may be carry-over from other donors' samples.

The rearrangement joins TRBV25-1 to TRBJ2-7; D call uncertain. Trimming shortened V by 4 bases and J by 2 bases, and 12 bases separated the two germline ends. Germline lookup yields CDR1 MGHDK and CDR2 SYGVNS. The CDR3 covers 14 residues. The CDR3 here is CASSGRHSAYEQYF. For the CDR3, the DNA is TGTGCCAGCAGTGGCAGACATTCGGCCTACGAGCAGTACTTC.

The rearrangement links TRBV7-6 to TRBJ2-7; weak D call: TRBD2 (5 bases). V was clipped by 4 bases and J by 5 bases, with 18 bases between them. This CDR3 contains 15 residues. CDR1 is SGHVS, CDR2 FNYEAQ, per germline. CDR3 nucleotide sequence: TGTGCCAGCAGCTATCTGGACTCAGCGGCACACGAGCAGTACTTC. Its protein product is CASSYLDSAAHEQYF.

The rearrangement links TRBV9 to TRBJ1-6, with 8 bases that match TRBD1. The length of the CDR3 is 17 residues. The V gene end was trimmed by 4 bases and the J gene end by 5 bases; junction bases not matched to a gene: 11. Per the germline V gene, CDR1 is SGDLS and CDR2 is YYNGEE. The CDR3 bases are TGTGCCAGCAGCCGAACGGTCAGGGGGCCCGATAATTCACCCCTCCACTTT. Translated: CASSRTVRGPDNSPLHF.

The chain links TRBV5-4 to TRBJ2-3; a possible D gene is TRBD2 (5 bases). The V end lost 0 bases, the J end lost 2 bases, and 10 bases lay between the germline ends. This CDR3 is built from 15 residues. Germline V gives CDR1 SGHNT, CDR2 YYREEE (reference sequence). As DNA, the CDR3 is TGTGCCAGCAGCTTGGGACTACAAATCACAGATACGCAGTATTTT. It encodes CASSLGLQITDTQYF.

The chain uses TRBV7-9 and TRBJ1-3; TRBD1 might be the D (5 bases). Germline assignment: CDR1 SEHNR and CDR2 FQNEAQ (reference sequence). V was shortened by 4 bases and J by 4 bases, with 11 bases between the two germline ends. CDR3 length equals 14 residues. CDR3 bases: TGTGCCAGCAGCTCAGACAGTAGAGGAAACACCATATATTTT. As protein: CASSSDSRGNTIYF.

J is TRBJ2-7 and V is TRBV28; perhaps TRBD2 as D (5 bases). Germline assignment: CDR1 MDHEN and CDR2 SYDVKM. The CDR3 sequence is 16 residues long. The V end was cut by 5 bases, the J end by 6 bases, with 23 bases between. The CDR3 DNA reads as TGTGCCAGCAGTGACCCCCGACCCGGGTCCAGCGGCGAGCAGTACTTC. This translates into CASSDPRPGSSGEQYF.

Turning to this clone: Just one base apart from a much larger clone, this may be a read error. Other DNA sequences in the same sample also yield this CDR3. J is TRBJ2-2 and V is TRBV28; D uncertain. CDR3 size: 11 residues. The germline V gene encodes CDR1 MDHEN and CDR2 SYDVKM. V was shortened by 6 bases and J by 7 bases, with 6 bases between the two germline ends. The CDR3 sequence: CASSLIGELFF. The CDR3 nucleotides are TGTGCCAGCAGCTTAATCGGGGAGCTGTTTTTT. The full variable domain, rest sourced from reference TRBV28 and TRBJ2-2, is DVKVTQSSRYLVKRTGEKVFLECVQDMDHENMFWYRQDPGLGLRLIYFSYDVKMKEKGDIPEGYSVSREKKERFSLILESASTNQTSMYLCASSLIGELFFGEGSRLTVL.